One T cell receptor beta chain is described in this entry. It was with 60 Vbeta and 13 Jbeta primers that the PCR ran. Clones were read by immunoSEQ multiplex PCR, and TCRdb kept only the in-frame ones, dropping some. The top ten hold around 7% of the sample, which has about 100,000 clones, about 80% seen once. Trimming took 1 base from V and 11 from J, leaving 23 bases between them. The V gene's germline CDR1 is SGHAT and CDR2 FQNNGV. This CDR3 has 16 amino acids. The sample belongs to a study of cytomegalovirus exposure and HLA in healthy donors. The receptor comes from a man aged 40-49 years in good health and CMV-seropositive. The chain joins TRBV11-2 to TRBJ2-5; D is perhaps TRBD2 (6 bases). Specimen: PBMCs. The CDR3 coding sequence is TGTGCCAGCAGCTTAGGGGGGAGCACGGGGCGGGATGAGCAGTACTTC. This encodes CASSLGGSTGRDEQYF.